One sample yielded the 26 T cell receptor beta chains listed below, sequenced in a study of cytomegalovirus exposure and HLA in healthy donors. The PCR ran on 60 Vbeta and 13 Jbeta primers. The protocol was immunoSEQ multiplex PCR, while the TCRdb copy is restricted to in-frame clones and leaves out a portion. The sample contains about 250,000 clones, around 66% of which appear only once. The specimen was PBMCs. The source is a female donor in good health and CMV-seronegative.

The V and J genes are TRBV27 and TRBJ2-7; no firm D call. Trimming took 4 bases from V and 5 from J, leaving 6 bases between them. CDR1 is MNHEY and CDR2 is SMNVEV in the germline V gene (reference sequence). This CDR3 is 11 amino acids long. CDR3 residues: CASSSRNEQYF. CDR3 sequence (DNA): TGTGCCAGCAGTTCTAGGAACGAGCAGTACTTC.

V and J are TRBV2 and TRBJ2-5; 11 bases are shared with TRBD2. In germline, CDR1 is SNHLY, CDR2 FYNNEI. Trimming cost V 5 bases and J 2 bases; bases outside gene matches: 7. The length of the CDR3 is 16 residues. The CDR3 bases are TGTGCCAGCAGTCAAACGCTAGCGGGAGGACAAGAGACCCAGTACTTC. This gives the protein CASSQTLAGGQETQYF.

The chain couples TRBV7-2 to TRBJ2-1, with TRBD2 matching over 7 bases. The ends lost 10 bases at V and 4 bases at J; junction bases unmatched: 16. Germline CDR1 is SGHTA and CDR2 is FQGNSA. The CDR3 loop spans 16 amino acids. As DNA, the CDR3 is TGTGCCACCACTCAGGCTAGCGGTAGACTTTACAATGAGCAGTTCTTC. Translated, it gives CATTQASGRLYNEQFF.

This chain connects TRBV9 to TRBJ2-3, with TRBD2 as a possible D gene (5 bases). Trimming removed 0 bases at V and 5 bases at J, with 10 bases between. This CDR3 comprises 14 residues. Germline CDR1 and CDR2: SGDLS and YYNGEE. For the CDR3, the DNA is TGTGCCAGCAGCGTAGGTTCGGGAATAGATACGCAGTATTTT. Its protein is CASSVGSGIDTQYF. Drawing the rest from reference TRBV9 and TRBJ2-3, the complete variable domain is DSGVTQTPKHLITATGQRVTLRCSPRSGDLSVYWYQQSLDQGLQFLIQYYNGEERAKGNILERFSAQQFPDLHSELNLSSLELGDSALYFCASSVGSGIDTQYFGPGTRLTVL.

The J gene is TRBJ2-1, the V gene TRBV25-1; D is perhaps TRBD1 (6 bases). Germline CDR1 reads MGHDK; CDR2 reads SYGVNS. Between the trimmed V and J ends, which lost 5 bases and 16 bases, there was a span of 24 bases. The CDR3 extends over 14 amino acids. The CDR3 nucleotides are TGTGCCAGCAGTTTGACAGGTAGTAGGGGCCCTACATTCTTC. Translating gives CASSLTGSRGPTFF.

CDR3 bases: TGTGCCAGCAGCCCCCTAATTACGGGAGGTGCGGGCAATGAGCAGTTCTTC. It encodes CASSPLITGGAGNEQFF. The chain combines TRBV27 with TRBJ2-1; 7 bases are a match to TRBD2. Germline CDR1 is MNHEY and CDR2 is SMNVEV (reference sequence). The ends lost 6 bases at V and 6 bases at J; junction bases unmatched: 17. The CDR3 extends over 17 amino acids.

Only a few counts were recorded for this clone. The V call is TRBV6-1, the J call TRBJ1-1; D not certain. Between the trimmed V and J ends, which lost 3 bases and 2 bases, there was a span of 10 bases. Germline lookup yields CDR1 MNHNS and CDR2 SASEGT. This CDR3 contains 14 residues. CDR3 sequence (DNA): TGTGCCAGCAGTGAGGGTATAGCTAACACTGAAGCTTTCTTT. Translation gives CASSEGIANTEAFF.

The rearrangement uses TRBV7-3 and TRBJ2-5; D is undetermined. In germline, CDR1 is SGHTA, CDR2 FQGTGA. The CDR3 runs 13 residues. The V end lost 3 bases, the J end lost 2 bases, and 7 bases lay between the germline ends. CDR3 DNA: TGTGCCAGCAGCTTCGGGTTGCAAGAGACCCAGTACTTC. Residues: CASSFGLQETQYF.

This sequence joins TRBV7-9 and TRBJ1-5, with D possibly being TRBD1 (6 bases). Germline-derived CDR1 and CDR2 are SEHNR and FQNEAQ (reference sequence). V was trimmed by 1 base and J by 4 bases, leaving 11 bases between them. The CDR3 consists of 15 residues. CDR3 loop: CASSLGGRQNQPQHF. CDR3 DNA: TGTGCCAGCAGCTTAGGGGGGCGACAGAATCAGCCCCAGCATTTT.

The rearrangement joins TRBV9 to TRBJ2-3, with 13 bases aligning to TRBD2. The CDR3 contains 16 residues. Losses at the gene ends were 4 bases for V and 4 bases for J; bases not matched to a gene: 6. Germline loops: CDR1 SGDLS, CDR2 YYNGEE. The chain's CDR3 is CASSPRTSGRPDTQYF. CDR3 DNA sequence: TGTGCCAGCAGCCCTAGGACTAGCGGGAGACCAGATACGCAGTATTTT. Variable domain in full (rest from reference TRBV9 and TRBJ2-3): DSGVTQTPKHLITATGQRVTLRCSPRSGDLSVYWYQQSLDQGLQFLIQYYNGEERAKGNILERFSAQQFPDLHSELNLSSLELGDSALYFCASSPRTSGRPDTQYFGPGTRLTVL.

The chain employs TRBV28 and TRBJ1-4; D perhaps matches TRBD1 (6 bases). The germline V gene encodes CDR1 MDHEN and CDR2 SYDVKM. Trimming removed 5 bases at V and 7 bases at J, with 11 bases between. The CDR3 loop spans 13 amino acids. The CDR3 here is CASSEVGGEKLFF. The DNA of the CDR3 is TGTGCCAGCAGTGAGGTAGGGGGTGAAAAACTGTTTTTT.

The genes are TRBV27 and TRBJ1-1, with D perhaps matching TRBD1 (5 bases). The germline V and J ends were trimmed by 5 bases and 7 bases, with 8 bases remaining between them. This CDR3 comprises 11 residues. Per the germline V gene, CDR1 is MNHEY and CDR2 is SMNVEV (reference sequence). The CDR3 loop is CASSPGGEAFF. The CDR3, as DNA: TGTGCCAGCAGTCCGGGGGGTGAAGCTTTCTTT.

The chain carries TRBV7-9 and TRBJ2-3, with 7 nucleotides matching TRBD2. CDR3 length: 14 amino acids. Germline V gene lookup returns CDR1 SEHNR and CDR2 FQNEAQ (reference sequence). The V segment lost 5 bases and the J segment 4 bases; nucleotides outside the gene matches: 6. The CDR3 DNA is TGTGCCAGCAGCGGGGGAGGGGTGGCAGATACGCAGTATTTT. Amino acids: CASSGGGVADTQYF.

This sequence joins TRBV7-6 and TRBJ2-2, with a weak D call TRBD2 (7 bases). CDR1 is SGHVS, CDR2 FNYEAQ, per germline. Trimming cost V 3 bases and J 1 base, with 12 bases left between them. The CDR3 has 16 residues. The CDR3: CASSLGGLLNTGELFF. The CDR3 nucleotides are TGTGCCAGCAGCTTGGGGGGGCTTCTGAACACCGGGGAGCTGTTTTTT. The variable domain in full, completed from reference TRBV7-6 and TRBJ2-2, reads GAGVSQSPRYKVTKRGQDVALRCDPISGHVSLYWYRQALGQGPEFLTYFNYEAQQDKSGLPNDRFSAERPEGSISTLTIQRTEQRDSAMYRCASSLGGLLNTGELFFGEGSRLTVL.

V gene TRBV7-2 combines with J gene TRBJ2-3; 14 bases are a match to TRBD2. The V gene end was trimmed by 5 bases and the J gene end by 6 bases; junction bases not matched to a gene: 7. This CDR3 comprises 16 residues. The germline CDR1 and CDR2 sequences are SGHTA and FQGNSA. The CDR3 sequence: CASSGRLAGGGDTQYF. CDR3 coding DNA: TGTGCCAGCAGCGGGAGACTAGCGGGAGGGGGCGATACGCAGTATTTT.

This clone came up a few times. This chain connects TRBV7-9 to TRBJ2-7; TRBD1 aligns across 10 bases. Germline V gene data show CDR1 as SEHNR and CDR2 as FQNEAQ (reference sequence). Losses at the gene ends were 5 bases for V and 6 bases for J; bases not matched to a gene: 7. The length of the CDR3 is 14 residues. The CDR3, as DNA: TGTGCCAGCAGCCTCGGGACAGGGGTCGGCGAGCAGTACTTC. Translating gives CASSLGTGVGEQYF.

The CDR3 nucleotides read TGCAGCTACCGGACTAGCGGAAGCTCCTACGAGCAGTACTTC. Protein: CSYRTSGSSYEQYF. The gene calls are TRBV29-1 and TRBJ2-7; 10 bases fit TRBD2. The germline V gene encodes CDR1 SQVTM and CDR2 ANQGSEA. The trim removed 8 bases at V and 0 bases at J, leaving 7 bases unmatched. CDR3 length: 14 residues.

V gene TRBV7-9 combines with J gene TRBJ2-1, with D unclear. CDR1 is SEHNR and CDR2 is FQNEAQ in the germline V gene (reference sequence). The CDR3 loop spans 13 amino acids. Between the trimmed V and J ends, which lost 4 bases and 6 bases, there was a span of 10 bases. The CDR3 is CASSSQALNEQFF. CDR3 DNA sequence: TGTGCCAGCAGCTCCCAGGCCCTCAATGAGCAGTTCTTC.

CDR3 DNA: TGCGCCAGCAGCCCCGGGACAGGGGGCCGGACCGGGGAGCTGTTTTTT. Translated, it gives CASSPGTGGRTGELFF. V and J are TRBV5-1 and TRBJ2-2, with 12 bases aligning to TRBD1. Trimming took 4 bases from V and 5 from J; bases not matched to a gene: 6. Germline V gene data show CDR1 as SGHRS and CDR2 as YFSETQ. This CDR3 is built from 16 residues. The full variable domain, rest sourced from reference TRBV5-1 and TRBJ2-2, is KAGVTQTPRYLIKTRGQQVTLSCSPISGHRSVSWYQQTPGQGLQFLFEYFSETQRNKGNFPGRFSGRQFSNSRSEMNVSTLELGDSALYLCASSPGTGGRTGELFFGEGSRLTVL.

The chain carries TRBV11-1 and TRBJ2-5; 9 nucleotides match TRBD1. The J call could be wrong; TRBJ2-7 is a better fit for the DNA end. There are 16 residues in the CDR3. Germline CDR1 SGHAT, CDR2 FQDESV (reference sequence). CDR3 amino acids: CASSPPSGTGPYEQYF. CDR3 nucleotide sequence: TGTGCCAGCAGCCCCCCGTCAGGGACAGGGCCCTACGAGCAGTACTTC.

The chain recombines TRBV5-1 with TRBJ1-3; D gene unclear. This CDR3 is 16 amino acids long. V lost 0 bases and J 1 base, leaving 11 bases between the germline ends. Per germline, CDR1 SGHRS and CDR2 YFSETQ. The CDR3, as DNA: TGCGCCAGCAGCTTGGCTCGGACTAATTCTGGAAACACCATATATTTT. This translates into CASSLARTNSGNTIYF.

This chain uses TRBV6-1 with TRBJ2-3; D may be TRBD2 (6 bases). There are 14 residues in the CDR3. Germline V gene data show CDR1 as MNHNS and CDR2 as SASEGT. With 8 bases removed from V and 5 bases from J, the gap between germline ends came to 17 bases. CDR3 amino acids: CASSARERGDTQYF. The CDR3 bases are TGTGCCAGCTCGGCTCGGGAGAGAGGAGATACGCAGTATTTT.

V is TRBV20-1 and J is TRBJ2-1; D is unresolved. Germline V gene sequence: CDR1 DFQATT, CDR2 SNEGSKA (reference sequence). The CDR3 is 10 residues long. Deletions cut 7 bases from V and 6 bases from J, with 7 bases between. The chain's CDR3 is CSVLPNEQFF. The CDR3, as DNA: TGCAGTGTACTCCCCAATGAGCAGTTCTTC.

This clone was found a few times. This chain joins TRBV19 and TRBJ1-5; 10 positions agree with TRBD1. Unmatched junction bases numbered 3, after V lost 4 bases and J lost 3 bases. The CDR3 runs 15 residues. Germline values: CDR1 LNHDA, CDR2 SQIVND (reference sequence). The CDR3 coding sequence is TGTGCCAGTAGTAGGACAGGGGGGGTCAATCAGCCCCAGCATTTT. Translating gives CASSRTGGVNQPQHF.

The chain has TRBV6-4 and TRBJ2-1, with D possibly TRBD1 on 6 matching bases. The V gene's germline CDR1 is MRHNA and CDR2 SNTAGT. V lost 4 bases and J lost 0, with 16 bases in between. The CDR3 is made up of 17 amino acids. The CDR3: CASSATGTLSSYNEQFF. CDR3 nucleotides: TGTGCCAGCAGTGCTACAGGGACCCTGAGCTCCTACAATGAGCAGTTCTTC.

The chain employs TRBV6-5 and TRBJ1-5, with D perhaps TRBD1 (5 bases). V lost 0 bases and J lost 13, with 10 bases in between. The CDR3 is made up of 12 amino acids. Per germline, CDR1 MNHEY and CDR2 SVGAGI. The CDR3 loop is CASSYSGGSQHF. Here the CDR3 DNA reads TGTGCCAGCAGTTACTCGGGGGGATCTCAGCATTTT.